This passage covers 18 T cell receptor beta chains from one sample sequenced in a study of blood T cell repertoires in COVID-19. Measured with immunoSEQ multiplex PCR; TCRdb has only the in-frame clones, and not every one. The sample records 90,000 to 95,000 clones, 88% being singletons. The sequenced sample was peripheral blood. The receptors come from a woman in her seventies with acute or convalescent COVID-19.

This chain links TRBV10-3 with TRBJ1-1; D not certain. Trimming left V 6 bases short and J 0 bases short, with 5 bases between. Per germline, CDR1 ENHRY and CDR2 SYGVKD. This CDR3 contains 12 residues. CDR3 coding DNA: TGTGCCATCAGGGCAGTGAACACTGAAGCTTTCTTT. The encoded protein is CAIRAVNTEAFF.

This clone was observed a handful of times. This chain connects TRBV18 to TRBJ1-5, with 7 positions matching TRBD1. In germline, CDR1 is KGHSH, CDR2 LQKENI. The CDR3 totals 15 residues. Trimming removed 4 bases from V and 4 bases from J; junction bases left unmatched: 7. The CDR3, as DNA: TGTGCCAGCTCACGACAGGGTAGCGAAAATCAGCCCCAGCATTTT. Protein: CASSRQGSENQPQHF. Combining the CDR3 with reference TRBV18 and TRBJ1-5 gives the whole variable domain NAGVMQNPRHLVRRRGQEARLRCSPMKGHSHVYWYRQLPEEGLKFMVYLQKENIIDESGMPKERFSAEFPKEGPSILRIQQVVRGDSAAYFCASSRQGSENQPQHFGDGTRLSIL.

The chain links TRBV7-8 to TRBJ2-2; no clear D. CDR1 and CDR2 (germline): SGHVS, FQNEAQ. V shed 1 base and J shed 4 bases, with 4 bases lying between them. This CDR3 has 13 residues. The CDR3 DNA sequence: TGTGCCAGCAGCTTAGGGCCCACCGGGGAGCTGTTTTTT. Translated: CASSLGPTGELFF.

V is TRBV30 and J is TRBJ1-3, with a tentative D call TRBD1 (5 bases). CDR1 is GTSNPN, CDR2 SVGIG, per germline (reference sequence). V shed 0 bases and J shed 4 bases, with 22 bases lying between them. CDR3 size: 18 residues. The CDR3 sequence: CAWSVLLVRGDIGNTIYF. CDR3 coding DNA: TGTGCCTGGAGTGTACTTCTTGTACGGGGGGATATAGGAAACACCATATATTTT. The full variable domain, with the rest looked up from reference TRBV30 and TRBJ1-3, is SQTIHQWPATLVQPVGSPLSLECTVEGTSNPNLYWYRQAAGRGLQLLFYSVGIGQISSEVPQNLSASRPQDRQFILSSKKLLLSDSGFYLCAWSVLLVRGDIGNTIYFGEGSWLTVV.

The V gene is TRBV6-2 or TRBV6-3, the J gene TRBJ2-7, with 7 nucleotides matching TRBD1. This CDR3 comprises 11 residues. J lost 10 bases, V lost 2 bases, and 2 bases had no gene match. Germline CDR1 reads MNHEY; CDR2 reads SVGEGT. In DNA, the CDR3 is TGTGCCAGCAGTTACCGGGACAGCCAGTACTTC. Residues: CASSYRDSQYF.

The gene calls are TRBV6-6 and TRBJ2-3; the match to TRBD1 covers 9 bases. CDR1 and CDR2 from the germline V gene are MNHNY and SVGAGI (reference sequence). The ends lost 5 bases at V and 5 bases at J; junction bases unmatched: 5. The CDR3 extends over 14 amino acids. CDR3 in amino acids: CASSNRGQVDTQYF. CDR3 sequence (DNA): TGTGCCAGCAGTAACAGGGGGCAGGTAGATACGCAGTATTTT.

The V call is TRBV9, the J call TRBJ1-1; 9 nucleotides align to TRBD1. Germline loops: CDR1 SGDLS, CDR2 YYNGEE. The CDR3 is 16 residues long. The ends lost 3 bases at V and 6 bases at J; junction bases unmatched: 12. CDR3 in DNA: TGTGCCAGCAGCGAGTGGACAGGGGCCGGGAGACCTGAAGCTTTCTTT. It translates to CASSEWTGAGRPEAFF.

This rearrangement joins TRBV15 to TRBJ1-5, with a weak D call TRBD1 (5 bases). The V gene's germline CDR1 is LNHNV and CDR2 YYDKDF (reference sequence). V lost 0 bases to trimming and J lost 3 bases, with 15 bases between them. CDR3 size: 17 residues. For the CDR3, the DNA is TGTGCCACCAGCAGAGATATGGCAGGGCAAGTCAATCAGCCCCAGCATTTT. This sequence encodes CATSRDMAGQVNQPQHF.

V and J are TRBV19 and TRBJ2-3, with a weak D call TRBD1 (6 bases). The CDR3 totals 16 residues. From germline, CDR1 is LNHDA and CDR2 SQIVND (reference sequence). The V and J ends lost 6 bases and 0 bases respectively, with 16 bases between them. CDR3 in DNA: TGTGCCAGTAGCCCTACAGGGTTTGGGAGCACAGATACGCAGTATTTT. Amino acids: CASSPTGFGSTDTQYF.

Written as DNA, the CDR3 is TGTGCCAGCAGTCGGACAGGGATCGGCACCGGGGAGCTGTTTTTT. Residues: CASSRTGIGTGELFF. The chain couples TRBV27 to TRBJ2-2; 8 bases are shared with TRBD1. CDR3 length equals 15 residues. Germline-derived CDR1 and CDR2 are MNHEY and SMNVEV (reference sequence). With V trimmed by 5 bases and J by 4 bases, 6 bases remained unmatched.

The rearrangement uses TRBV7-3 and TRBJ2-1; tentative D call: TRBD2 (5 bases). The CDR3 is 13 amino acids. The ends were cut back, 5 bases at V and 9 bases at J, with 14 bases in the middle. Germline CDR1 and CDR2: SGHTA and FQGTGA. CDR3 residues: CASSPRRSGEQFF. The DNA for the CDR3 is TGTGCCAGCAGCCCAAGGAGGAGCGGTGAGCAGTTCTTC.

V gene TRBV10-3 combines with J gene TRBJ1-6; D is unresolved. Germline V lookup: CDR1 ENHRY, CDR2 SYGVKD. The CDR3 contains 15 residues. Trimming stripped 0 bases from V and 7 bases from J, with 10 bases between. Here the CDR3 reads CAISESWGGNSPLHF. The CDR3 nucleotides are TGTGCCATCAGTGAGTCGTGGGGAGGAAATTCACCCCTCCACTTT.

A single count supports this clone. The chain links TRBV30 to TRBJ1-4; tentative D call: TRBD1 (5 bases). Germline values: CDR1 GTSNPN, CDR2 SVGIG (reference sequence). This CDR3 has 19 residues. V was shortened by 8 bases and J by 6 bases, with 34 bases between the two germline ends. CDR3 sequence reads: CAATRPDDRWITTYEKLFF. CDR3 in DNA: TGTGCCGCGACCCGACCGGACGACAGATGGATCACTACCTATGAAAAACTGTTTTTT.

This sequence joins TRBV9 and TRBJ1-6; maybe TRBD1 (6 bases). CDR1 and CDR2 (germline): SGDLS, YYNGEE. Trimming removed 1 base at V and 10 bases at J, with 12 bases between. This CDR3 spans 14 amino acids. CDR3 protein: CASSVLDSRSPLHF. DNA of the CDR3: TGTGCCAGCAGCGTACTGGACAGTCGATCACCCCTCCACTTT.

The V and J genes are TRBV2 and TRBJ2-5; 7 bases are shared with TRBD2. CDR3 length: 16 residues. The J segment lost 0 bases and the V segment lost 3 bases, leaving 7 bases of the junction unmatched. Germline V gene sequence: CDR1 SNHLY, CDR2 FYNNEI. For the CDR3, the DNA is TGTGCCAGCAGTGATAGATCTAGCGGTTACCAAGAGACCCAGTACTTC. It is translated as CASSDRSSGYQETQYF.

This sequence joins TRBV5-6 and TRBJ1-2; possibly TRBD1 for D (5 bases). V was pared by 4 bases and J by 2 bases, with 9 bases between. This CDR3 contains 13 residues. CDR1 and CDR2 from the germline V gene are SGHDT and YYEEEE. The CDR3 loop is CASSIRQNYGYTF. In DNA form, the CDR3 reads TGTGCCAGCAGCATTAGACAGAACTATGGCTACACCTTC.

The rearrangement links TRBV4-1 to TRBJ2-7; D is possibly TRBD1 (5 bases). Germline-derived CDR1 and CDR2 are MGHRA and YSYEKL. V was clipped by 1 base and J by 2 bases, with 12 bases between them. CDR3 length equals 15 residues. The DNA of the CDR3 is TGCGCCAGCAGCCAAGGATCGGACACAACCTACGAGCAGTACTTC. Protein: CASSQGSDTTYEQYF.

This clone was recorded once. V and J are TRBV29-1 and TRBJ2-2; D ambiguous. Deletions cut 5 bases from V and 5 bases from J, with 9 bases between. This CDR3 region has 12 residues. Germline V CDR1 and CDR2: SQVTM, ANQGSEA. CDR3 protein: CSVLDTTGELFF. The CDR3 DNA is TGCAGCGTTTTAGACACAACCGGGGAGCTGTTTTTT.